These T cell receptor beta chains were read from a single sample in a study of blood T cells in healthy people across ages. TCRdb fed the 5' RACE reads into MiXCR, producing one record per CDR3 protein. The data show roughly 730,000 distinct CDR3 sequences, about 61% seen once. Material for sequencing was blood. The receptors stem from a man aged 40-55 years in good health. CDR3s include the opening cysteine and the closing phenylalanine or tryptophan. D genes are given only for firm matches. Clone size is given for some rows only: seen once, a few or many times, or a class if the clone is expanded.

. | TRBJ2-7 | . | TRBV7-9 | CASSQSLASYEQYF | TGTGCCAGCAGCCAGTCCCTAGCATCCTACGAGCAGTACTTC
TRBD1 | TRBJ2-5 | few | TRBV9 | CASSGRGPGQYF | TGTGCCAGCAGCGGCAGGGGGCCGGGTCAGTACTTC
TRBD1 | TRBJ2-7 | . | TRBV6-5 | CASATGAARSKQYF | TGTGCCAGCGCCACAGGGGCAGCTAGGTCCAAGCAGTACTTC
TRBD2 | TRBJ2-5 | . | TRBV7-2 | CASSILAGGPGTQYF | TGTGCCAGCAGCATTCTAGCGGGGGGGCCTGGGACCCAGTACTTC
TRBD1 | TRBJ1-2 | . | TRBV7-9 | CASSSLTGAPHGYTF | TGTGCCAGCAGCTCCTTGACAGGGGCTCCTCATGGCTACACCTTC
TRBD1 | TRBJ2-5 | once | TRBV6-2/TRBV6-3 | CASSKPGQAPMETQYF | TGTGCCAGCAGTAAACCGGGACAGGCCCCTATGGAGACCCAGTACTTC
. | TRBJ2-5 | few | TRBV5-1 | CASSYDLTHVQETQYF | TGCGCCAGCAGCTACGACCTAACACACGTCCAAGAGACCCAGTACTTC
. | TRBJ1-1 | . | TRBV18 | CASSGPWENTEAFF | TGTGCCAGCTCCGGACCTTGGGAGAACACTGAAGCTTTCTTT
. | TRBJ2-5 | few | TRBV12-3/TRBV12-4 | CASRRTRGETQYF | TGTGCCAGCAGACGTACTAGGGGGGAGACCCAGTACTTC
TRBD1 | TRBJ1-2 | . | TRBV29-1 | CSVFPGQGTHGYTF | TGCAGCGTCTTTCCGGGACAGGGGACCCATGGCTACACCTTC
. | TRBJ1-5 | . | TRBV28 | CATRGPRGQPQHF | TGTGCCACCCGGGGGCCGCGTGGTCAGCCCCAGCATTTT
. | TRBJ2-1 | . | TRBV5-1 | CASSATGEVRNEQFF | TGCGCCAGCAGCGCCACGGGGGAGGTCAGGAATGAGCAGTTCTTC
. | TRBJ2-6 | . | TRBV10-3 | CAISGQSSGANVLTF | TGTGCCATCAGTGGGCAGAGCTCTGGGGCCAACGTCCTGACTTTC
TRBD1 | TRBJ2-5 | . | TRBV6-1 | CASSLYRGQQETQYF | TGTGCCAGCAGCCTCTACAGGGGGCAGCAAGAGACCCAGTACTTC
. | TRBJ2-5 | . | TRBV4-2 | CASSQDTGVVETQYF | TGTGCCAGCAGCCAAGATACTGGGGTCGTCGAGACCCAGTACTTC
. | TRBJ1-5 | . | TRBV9 | CASSVGGGGNQPQHF | TGTGCCAGCAGCGTAGGGGGGGGCGGTAATCAGCCCCAGCATTTT
. | TRBJ2-5 | . | TRBV21-1 | CASSKCENLYQETQYF | TGTGCCAGCAGCAAATGCGAGAATTTGTACCAAGAGACCCAGTACTTC
TRBD2 | TRBJ2-7 | . | TRBV20-1 | CSARGLAETTYEQYF | TGCAGTGCTAGAGGACTAGCGGAAACCACCTACGAGCAGTACTTC
. | TRBJ2-3 | . | TRBV20-1 | CSALTGTTQYF | TGCAGTGCCCTAACAGGAACTACGCAGTATTTT
TRBD2 | TRBJ2-7 | . | TRBV11-3 | CASSPGDSGSFAREQYF | TGTGCCAGCAGCCCCGGTGATAGCGGGAGTTTTGCCCGGGAGCAGTACTTC
TRBD2 | TRBJ2-4 | . | TRBV20-1 | CSARDGEGRYIQYF | TGCAGTGCTAGAGACGGGGAGGGCCGTTACATTCAGTACTTC
. | TRBJ2-4 | . | TRBV6-1 | CASSEVFRELDIQYF | TGTGCCAGCAGTGAAGTATTTAGGGAGTTGGACATTCAGTACTTC
TRBD2 | TRBJ2-3 | . | TRBV11-2 | CASSLDPRSGRATDTQYF | TGTGCCAGCAGCTTAGATCCGAGGAGCGGGAGGGCCACAGATACGCAGTATTTT
. | TRBJ2-1 | . | TRBV10-3 | CAISDVIWENEQFF | TGTGCCATCAGTGACGTTATATGGGAAAATGAGCAGTTCTTC
. | TRBJ2-3 | . | TRBV7-2 | CASSFPGLVSTDTQYF | TGTGCCAGCAGCTTCCCCGGGCTAGTGAGCACAGATACGCAGTATTTT
. | TRBJ2-3 | few | TRBV24-1 | CATSDLRGPTDTQYF | TGTGCCACCAGTGATTTGCGGGGTCCCACAGATACGCAGTATTTT
. | TRBJ2-5 | once | TRBV14 | CASSPHLDIGQETQYF | TGTGCCAGCAGCCCCCATTTGGACATAGGACAAGAGACCCAGTACTTC
. | TRBJ1-5 | . | TRBV21-1 | CAGSKGGQLNQPQHF | TGTGCCGGCAGCAAAGGGGGACAGCTAAATCAGCCCCAGCATTTT
. | TRBJ2-5 | . | TRBV20-1 | CSAYRGSLETQYF | TGCAGTGCTTATAGGGGCTCTCTTGAGACCCAGTACTTC
. | TRBJ2-5 | . | TRBV7-3 | CASSLTAGWGETQYF | TGTGCCAGCAGCTTAACGGCGGGGTGGGGAGAGACCCAGTACTTC
TRBD2 | TRBJ2-7 | few | TRBV4-3 | CASSQDPASGTYEQYF | TGCGCCAGCAGCCAAGATCCGGCTAGCGGAACCTACGAGCAGTACTTC